This T cell receptor (beta chain) is drawn from a study of blood T cells in healthy people across ages. In germline, CDR1 is LNHNV, CDR2 YYDKDF (reference sequence). The CDR3 is 16 amino acids. V was clipped by 0 bases and J by 5 bases, with 16 bases between them. Per-sample yields of isolated PBMCs were at least 6 million. This clonotype was detected only a few times. What it recognizes is unknown. Study outcomes and limitations: Age brought a roughly linear fall in TCR beta diversity measured per million T cells.

A J-beta primer mix and a sample-barcoded 5' primer were used in a second PCR of roughly 6 to 11 cycles. Tagging of each cDNA molecule was performed by a template-switch adaptor with 12 random nucleotides. Each CDR3 protein gets one entry after TCRdb re-called the 5' RACE reads with MiXCR. The sample carries 1.5 million to 2 million distinct CDR3 sequences, around 42% recorded once. Sequenced: blood. The chain carries TRBV15 and TRBJ1-2; TRBD1 might be the D (6 bases). The TCR was taken from a human donor in good health. The CDR3: CATSRDRSGEGYGYTF. For the CDR3, the DNA is TGTGCCACCAGCAGAGATCGTTCAGGGGAGGGGTATGGCTACACCTTC. Based on the CDR3 plus reference TRBV15 and TRBJ1-2, the full variable domain is DAMVIQNPRYQVTQFGKPVTLSCSQTLNHNVMYWYQQKSSQAPKLLFHYYDKDFNNEADTPDNFQSRRPNTSFCFLDIRSPGLGDTAMYLCATSRDRSGEGYGYTFGSGTRLTVV.